The 20 T cell receptor beta chains below come from one sample, sequenced in a study of cytomegalovirus exposure and HLA in healthy donors. PCR primers comprised 60 Vbeta and 13 Jbeta primers. Using immunoSEQ multiplex PCR, the repertoire was profiled, and TCRdb retains in-frame clones only, with some absent. This table holds approximately 180,000 clones, roughly 80% found once. The sample taken for sequencing was PBMCs. The receptor source for this set is a woman between 18 and 29 years old in good health and CMV-seronegative.

This chain joins TRBV7-9 and TRBJ2-7, with 7 positions matching TRBD2. With 4 bases clipped from V and 2 bases from J, the junction kept 8 bases outside the gene matches. Germline CDR1 reads SEHNR; CDR2 reads FQNEAQ (reference sequence). The CDR3 consists of 15 residues. CDR3 sequence reads: CASSSGGGVAYEQYF. The CDR3 DNA is TGTGCCAGCAGCTCTGGGGGGGGAGTAGCCTACGAGCAGTACTTC.

J is TRBJ1-1 and V is TRBV19; D unclear. The CDR3 spans 13 residues. V dropped 4 bases and J dropped 4 bases, with 10 bases sitting between them. CDR1 is LNHDA, CDR2 SQIVND, per germline (reference sequence). CDR3 nucleotide sequence: TGTGCCAGTAGTACACAGATTGGCACTGAAGCTTTCTTT. It yields the protein CASSTQIGTEAFF.

This chain connects TRBV7-2 to TRBJ1-6, with 9 bases lining up with TRBD1. CDR3 length: 16 amino acids. From germline, CDR1 is SGHTA and CDR2 FQGNSA. Germline trimming cut 1 base from V and 7 bases from J; bases unmatched to any gene: 5. CDR3 in amino acids: CASSLDRGRGNSPLHF. CDR3 DNA sequence: TGTGCCAGCAGCTTAGACAGGGGGCGAGGCAATTCACCCCTCCACTTT. Variable domain in full (rest from reference TRBV7-2 and TRBJ1-6): GAGVSQSPSNKVTEKGKDVELRCDPISGHTALYWYRQSLGQGLEFLIYFQGNSAPDKSGLPSDRFSAERTGGSVSTLTIQRTQQEDSAVYLCASSLDRGRGNSPLHFGNGTRLTVT.

The chain links TRBV27 to TRBJ2-7; possible D gene TRBD1, 6 bases. The CDR3 loop spans 16 amino acids. Trimming removed 0 bases at V and 1 base at J, with 13 bases between. CDR1 and CDR2 (germline): MNHEY, SMNVEV (reference sequence). The CDR3 spells CASSLSRGSSSYEQYF. DNA of the CDR3: TGTGCCAGCAGTTTATCGAGGGGGTCGAGTTCCTACGAGCAGTACTTC.

This chain uses TRBV6-1 with TRBJ2-7, with 7 bases that match TRBD1. Germline loops: CDR1 MNHNS, CDR2 SASEGT. There are 15 residues in the CDR3. The V segment lost 3 bases and the J segment 6 bases; nucleotides outside the gene matches: 11. CDR3 sequence reads: CASSESYRGPLEQYV. The DNA of the CDR3 is TGTGCCAGCAGTGAGTCGTACAGGGGTCCCCTCGAGCAGTACGTC.

J is TRBJ2-5 and V is TRBV19; 7 bases are shared with TRBD1. Germline CDR1 LNHDA, CDR2 SQIVND (reference sequence). Trimming took 11 bases from V and 5 from J; bases not matched to a gene: 11. There are 13 residues in the CDR3. For the CDR3, the DNA is TGTGCCTCCAAGACAGGGACCGGGGAGACCCAGTACTTC. It encodes CASKTGTGETQYF. Combining the CDR3 with reference TRBV19 and TRBJ2-5 gives the whole variable domain DGGITQSPKYLFRKEGQNVTLSCEQNLNHDAMYWYRQDPGQGLRLIYYSQIVNDFQKGDIAEGYSVSREKKESFPLTVTSAQKNPTAFYLCASKTGTGETQYFGPGTRLLVL.

The CDR3 DNA follows: TGTGCCAGCATCGGGGGGTGGGGCAAACTAGCCAAAAACATTCAGTACTTC. Encoded protein: CASIGGWGKLAKNIQYF. The V and J genes are TRBV27 and TRBJ2-4; 7 bases are a match to TRBD2. V trimming: 7 bases; J trimming: 0 bases; junction bases outside the gene matches: 12. The CDR3 contains 17 residues. The V gene's germline CDR1 is MNHEY and CDR2 SMNVEV (reference sequence).

The chain has TRBV5-5 and TRBJ1-5; possible D gene TRBD1, 6 bases. Trimming removed 0 bases at V and 7 bases at J, with 17 bases between. This CDR3 has 16 amino acids. Germline V lookup: CDR1 SGHKS, CDR2 YYEKEE (reference sequence). The CDR3 loop is CASSLEPTGNGQPQHF. The CDR3 nucleotides read TGTGCCAGCAGCTTGGAGCCGACAGGTAATGGACAGCCCCAGCATTTT.

The V gene is TRBV30, the J gene TRBJ2-1, with D unresolved. This CDR3 has 12 residues. V was pared by 5 bases and J by 0 bases, with 5 bases between. Germline V gene lookup returns CDR1 GTSNPN and CDR2 SVGIG (reference sequence). The CDR3 bases are TGTGCCTGGGGCTTCTCCTACAATGAGCAGTTCTTC. Its translation: CAWGFSYNEQFF.

V usage is TRBV15 and J usage is TRBJ2-7; 7 bases are a match to TRBD1. The CDR3 is made up of 15 amino acids. V shed 3 bases, J shed 3 bases, and the junction held 8 bases outside the gene matches. In germline, CDR1 is LNHNV, CDR2 YYDKDF (reference sequence). CDR3 nucleotides: TGTGCCACCAGCAGCGACCGCCGGGACAGCTACGAGCAGTACGTC. It specifies CATSSDRRDSYEQYV.

The V call is TRBV4-1, the J call TRBJ1-2, with D possibly matching TRBD1 (6 bases). CDR3 length: 16 residues. V was cut by 1 base and J by 2 bases, with 14 bases left in between. The V gene's germline CDR1 is MGHRA and CDR2 YSYEKL. CDR3 sequence (DNA): TGCGCCAGCAGCCAAGTCGGCCAGGGGCGAAACTATGGCTACACCTTC. Protein: CASSQVGQGRNYGYTF.

The gene calls are TRBV21-1 and TRBJ2-1; the table's D call, TRBD2, has no DNA check behind it. TRBV21-1 is given as a pseudogene. The CDR3 extends over 16 amino acids. The CDR3 is CASSKDTGGPYNEQFF. In DNA form, the CDR3 reads TGTGCCAGCAGCAAAGACACGGGAGGGCCATATAATGAGCAGTTCTTC.

The chain employs TRBV6-5 and TRBJ1-1; D gene uncertain. The CDR3 has 15 amino acids. In germline, CDR1 is MNHEY, CDR2 SVGAGI. Deletions cut 4 bases from V and 0 bases from J, with 12 bases between. CDR3 sequence reads: CASSLFSSLNTEAFF. The DNA of the CDR3 is TGTGCCAGCAGTTTATTTAGTAGTTTGAACACTGAAGCTTTCTTT.

The rearrangement uses TRBV7-9 and TRBJ2-3, with TRBD2 identical over 8 bases. The CDR3 sequence is 17 residues long. CDR1 is SEHNR, CDR2 FQNEAQ, per germline (reference sequence). The V and J ends lost 0 bases and 6 bases, in that order; junction bases with no gene match: 11. The CDR3 loop is CASSLATWDGRADTQYF. The CDR3 bases are TGTGCCAGCAGCTTAGCCACGTGGGACGGGAGGGCCGATACGCAGTATTTT.

The chain recombines TRBV30 with TRBJ2-1; D unclear. Germline assignment: CDR1 GTSNPN and CDR2 SVGIG (reference sequence). V lost 0 bases, J lost 6 bases, and 3 bases lay in between. CDR3 length equals 11 residues. The CDR3 spells CAWSVANEQFF. DNA of the CDR3: TGTGCCTGGAGTGTAGCCAATGAGCAGTTCTTC.

V is TRBV29-1 and J is TRBJ1-1; D is unresolved. Germline-derived CDR1 and CDR2 are SQVTM and ANQGSEA. This CDR3 has 15 residues. The V gene lost 0 bases and the J gene lost 5 bases, with 16 bases spanning the gap. The CDR3 loop reads CSVEDLATGRTEAFF. For the CDR3, the DNA is TGCAGCGTTGAAGATCTCGCGACGGGGAGGACTGAAGCTTTCTTT.

The rearrangement links TRBV5-4 to TRBJ2-2, with D uncertain. There are 15 residues in the CDR3. V was shortened by 0 bases and J by 0 bases, with 6 bases between the two germline ends. Germline lookup yields CDR1 SGHNT and CDR2 YYREEE (reference sequence). The CDR3 DNA reads as TGTGCCAGCAGCTTGGACTTCGCGAACACCGGGGAGCTGTTTTTT. This gives the protein CASSLDFANTGELFF.

This clone is a singleton in its sample. DNA of the CDR3: TGTGCCAGCAGCGTGGGGGGGGGAAGGGTAGACTACGAGCAGTACTTC. Protein product: CASSVGGGRVDYEQYF. The chain joins TRBV9 to TRBJ2-7; 7 positions agree with TRBD2. V dropped 2 bases and J dropped 3; count of bases not matched to a gene: 11. The CDR3 is 16 amino acids. Germline V CDR1 and CDR2: SGDLS, YYNGEE.

The rearrangement uses TRBV18 and TRBJ1-1; the D gene is possibly TRBD1 (6 bases). CDR3 length equals 15 residues. Trimming removed 5 bases from V and 2 bases from J, with 15 bases in between. Germline CDR1 reads KGHSH; CDR2 reads LQKENI. CDR3 loop: CASSSWGGENTEAFF. CDR3 sequence (DNA): TGTGCCAGCTCAAGCTGGGGGGGCGAAAACACTGAAGCTTTCTTT. Together with reference TRBV18 and TRBJ1-1, the CDR3 gives the full variable domain: NAGVMQNPRHLVRRRGQEARLRCSPMKGHSHVYWYRQLPEEGLKFMVYLQKENIIDESGMPKERFSAEFPKEGPSILRIQQVVRGDSAAYFCASSSWGGENTEAFFGQGTRLTVV.

The chain links TRBV28 to TRBJ2-7; no reliable D call. V was trimmed by 6 bases and J by 2 bases, leaving 14 bases between them. The CDR3 spans 14 residues. The germline V gene encodes CDR1 MDHEN and CDR2 SYDVKM. CDR3 nucleotides: TGTGCCAGCAGAAACTCCGTCTCCCCCTACGAGCAGTACTTC. It codes for CASRNSVSPYEQYF.